These 31 T cell receptor beta chains originate from one sample sequenced in a study of shared clonotypes between healthy human individuals. Selected positively for CCR7 and CD45RO-negative, naive CD8 cells excluded terminally differentiated effector memory CD45RA+ cells. TCRdb keeps only in-frame clones here, not all; method: immunoSEQ multiplex PCR. The sample includes around 1.9 million clones, approximately 94% of them seen just once. Sequencing was performed on naive CD8+ T cells from PBMCs. These receptors all stem from a man younger than 35 in good health. Some clones in this sample may be carry-over from other donors' samples.

The rearrangement links TRBV19 to TRBJ1-2; D gene ambiguous. V gave up 5 bases and J gave up 5 bases, with 12 bases separating them. This CDR3 has 13 residues. Germline V gene lookup returns CDR1 LNHDA and CDR2 SQIVND (reference sequence). Written as DNA, the CDR3 is TGTGCCAGTAGTTCCAGCCCCACGTATGGCTACACCTTC. Amino acid sequence: CASSSSPTYGYTF.

The V gene is TRBV11-2, the J gene TRBJ2-7, with D maybe TRBD1 (5 bases). CDR3 length: 16 amino acids. Germline lookup yields CDR1 SGHAT and CDR2 FQNNGV. Trimming took 6 bases from V and 2 from J, leaving 20 bases between them. The CDR3 DNA follows: TGTGCCAGCAGTCCCCCCCTAGGGGCGCGTACCTACGAGCAGTACTTC. Amino acids: CASSPPLGARTYEQYF. Together with reference TRBV11-2 and TRBJ2-7, the CDR3 gives the full variable domain: EAGVAQSPRYKIIEKRQSVAFWCNPISGHATLYWYQQILGQGPKLLIQFQNNGVVDDSQLPKDRFSAERLKGVDSTLKIQPAKLEDSAVYLCASSPPLGARTYEQYFGPGTRLTVT.

The chain has TRBV4-2 and TRBJ2-7, with 10 positions matching TRBD2. This CDR3 has 15 amino acids. Germline V gives CDR1 LGHNA, CDR2 YNFKEQ. Trimming cost V 4 bases and J 2 bases; bases outside gene matches: 5. CDR3 in DNA: TGTGCCAGCAGCCCCCTAGCGGGAGAACCCTACGAGCAGTACTTC. Its protein product is CASSPLAGEPYEQYF.

This sequence joins TRBV9 and TRBJ2-1; D is unclear. Trimming pared 2 bases from V and 8 bases from J, leaving 8 bases between. The CDR3 sequence is 12 residues long. Germline-derived CDR1 and CDR2 are SGDLS and YYNGEE. CDR3 sequence reads: CASSVNSDEQFF. Here the CDR3 DNA reads TGTGCCAGCAGCGTTAACAGTGATGAGCAGTTCTTC.

This rearrangement joins TRBV7-6 to TRBJ2-5, with a tentative D call TRBD1 (5 bases). From germline, CDR1 is SGHVS and CDR2 FNYEAQ. Trimming pared 2 bases from V and 5 bases from J, leaving 15 bases between. This CDR3 contains 15 residues. The chain's CDR3 is CASSLRQTVVETQYF. The DNA for the CDR3 is TGTGCCAGCAGCTTAAGACAGACTGTTGTGGAGACCCAGTACTTC.

Regarding this clone: Distinct nucleotide sequences in the sample also encode this CDR3. This chain connects TRBV29-1 to TRBJ2-7; D is undetermined. The CDR3 contains 12 residues. The germline gives CDR1 SQVTM, CDR2 ANQGSEA. V shed 4 bases and J shed 2 bases, with 9 bases lying between them. For the CDR3, the DNA is TGCAGCGTTGCGTCCGAAACCTACGAGCAGTACTTC. This sequence encodes CSVASETYEQYF.

CDR3 bases: TGTGCCAGCAGCAGTATTACGGGGTATCAGCCCCAGCATTTT. It yields the protein CASSSITGYQPQHF. The chain combines TRBV5-6 with TRBJ1-5, with D unresolved. CDR3 length: 14 amino acids. V lost 4 bases to trimming and J lost 5 bases, with 13 bases between them. Germline CDR1 reads SGHDT; CDR2 reads YYEEEE.

DNA for the CDR3: TGTGCCATCGCAGGGGACAGCTATGGCTACACCTTC. Translated: CAIAGDSYGYTF. The chain carries TRBV2 and TRBJ1-2, with 7 bases matching TRBD1. The V segment lost 10 bases and the J segment 4 bases; nucleotides outside the gene matches: 6. CDR3 length: 12 residues. In germline, CDR1 is SNHLY, CDR2 FYNNEI.

The chain carries TRBV11-1 and TRBJ2-7, with 10 bases matching TRBD1. This CDR3 is 14 amino acids long. Looked up from germline, CDR1 is SGHAT and CDR2 is FQDESV (reference sequence). V dropped 4 bases and J dropped 6; count of bases not matched to a gene: 6. This CDR3 reads CASSSGTGETEQYF. The DNA for the CDR3 is TGTGCCAGCAGCTCTGGGACAGGGGAAACCGAGCAGTACTTC.

This clone showed up just a few times. The chain employs TRBV16 and TRBJ2-7, with a possible D match to TRBD1 (5 bases). Germline assignment: CDR1 KGHSY and CDR2 FQNENV. The CDR3 runs 17 residues. Trimming took off 4 bases at V and 1 base at J, with 20 bases between the two ends. CDR3 coding DNA: TGTGCCAGCAGCCGAAGCCCTGGGGCAGCCTCTTCCTACGAGCAGTACTTC. Its translation is CASSRSPGAASSYEQYF.

This rearrangement joins TRBV13 to TRBJ2-1; TRBD1 or TRBD2 may be the D gene (5 bases each). The V end lost 4 bases, the J end lost 5 bases, and 15 bases lay between the germline ends. Germline V gene lookup returns CDR1 PRHDT and CDR2 FYEKMQ (reference sequence). The length of the CDR3 is 15 residues. CDR3 DNA sequence: TGTGCCAGCAGCTCAACCGGGGCTGGCCACAATGAGCAGTTCTTC. It is translated as CASSSTGAGHNEQFF.

The chain has TRBV7-9 and TRBJ2-2; D uncertain. The CDR3 totals 15 residues. Trimming took 5 bases from V and 0 from J, leaving 10 bases between them. The germline CDR1 and CDR2 sequences are SEHNR and FQNEAQ (reference sequence). The CDR3 DNA is TGTGCCAGCAGCATTAAGACTCCGAACACCGGGGAGCTGTTTTTT. This gives the protein CASSIKTPNTGELFF.

This clone was seen a single time. The rearrangement links TRBV6-5 to TRBJ1-4; TRBD1 matches 7 bases. The germline V gene encodes CDR1 MNHEY and CDR2 SVGAGI. The CDR3 has 14 residues. After removal of 5 bases from V and 13 bases from J, the junction contained 13 bases not matched to a gene. CDR3 in DNA: TGTGCCAGCAGTCCTCGACAGGGCCATGGCCTACTGTTTTTT. The encoded protein is CASSPRQGHGLLFF.

The chain joins TRBV30 to TRBJ2-1, with TRBD2 as a possible D gene (6 bases). Germline-derived CDR1 and CDR2 are GTSNPN and SVGIG (reference sequence). The V and J ends lost 8 bases and 4 bases respectively, with 12 bases between them. There are 12 residues in the CDR3. The CDR3 nucleotides read TGTGCCATTCTAAGCGGGTACAATGAGCAGTTCTTC. Translating gives CAILSGYNEQFF.

The chain combines TRBV7-9 with TRBJ1-2; no clear D. V dropped 11 bases and J dropped 2 bases, with 15 bases sitting between them. This CDR3 is 13 amino acids long. Germline CDR1 is SEHNR and CDR2 is FQNEAQ (reference sequence). The CDR3 reads CAGFSRGNYGYTF. CDR3 in DNA: TGTGCCGGTTTTAGCCGGGGAAACTATGGCTACACCTTC.

This clone was seen once. The chain recombines TRBV25-1 with TRBJ2-1; D is uncertain. V shed 3 bases and J shed 5 bases, with 2 bases lying between them. The germline CDR1 and CDR2 sequences are MGHDK and SYGVNS. The CDR3 totals 11 residues. The CDR3 protein is CASSEDNEQFF. CDR3 DNA: TGTGCCAGCAGTGAGGACAATGAGCAGTTCTTC.

The J gene is TRBJ2-3, the V gene TRBV19; 9 bases map to TRBD1. V lost 3 bases and J lost 4; bases outside the gene matches: 5. The CDR3 sequence is 15 residues long. The germline CDR1 and CDR2 sequences are LNHDA and SQIVND (reference sequence). CDR3 nucleotide sequence: TGTGCCAGTAGTATGGGACAGGGCAGCGCAGATACGCAGTATTTT. Translation gives CASSMGQGSADTQYF.

The chain has TRBV9 and TRBJ2-1; possible D gene TRBD2, 6 bases. Germline V gene data show CDR1 as SGDLS and CDR2 as YYNGEE. Trimming stripped 1 base from V and 7 bases from J, with 12 bases between. The CDR3 covers 14 residues. CDR3 coding DNA: TGTGCCAGCAGCGTATTCGGGAGTAGGAATGAGCAGTTCTTC. This sequence encodes CASSVFGSRNEQFF.

A single count supports this clone. The genes are TRBV27 and TRBJ1-1; D gene unclear. This CDR3 is built from 13 residues. Trimming stripped 3 bases from V and 4 bases from J, with 9 bases between. Germline assignment: CDR1 MNHEY and CDR2 SMNVEV (reference sequence). This CDR3 is CASSFQVFTEAFF. The CDR3 bases are TGTGCCAGCAGTTTTCAGGTTTTCACTGAAGCTTTCTTT.

The chain uses TRBV5-1 and TRBJ2-7, with D tentatively TRBD1 (6 bases). The CDR3 spans 16 residues. Germline CDR1 and CDR2: SGHRS and YFSETQ. Trimming removed 0 bases from V and 2 bases from J, with 15 bases in between. The DNA for the CDR3 is TGCGCCAGCAGCTTGGCCGGGGTGGACAGCCCCTACGAGCAGTACTTC. The encoded protein is CASSLAGVDSPYEQYF.

The chain couples TRBV13 to TRBJ1-1; D might be TRBD1 (5 bases). The CDR3 totals 15 residues. V dropped 4 bases and J dropped 3 bases, with 15 bases sitting between them. Germline V gene data show CDR1 as PRHDT and CDR2 as FYEKMQ (reference sequence). The CDR3, as DNA: TGTGCCAGCAGCTATCAGGGTCAGATCCACACTGAAGCTTTCTTT. As protein: CASSYQGQIHTEAFF.

For this clone: Other nucleotide sequences in the sample specify the same CDR3. The chain employs TRBV28 and TRBJ2-1; possibly TRBD1 for D (5 bases). Trimming took 5 bases from V and 0 from J, leaving 8 bases between them. Per the germline V gene, CDR1 is MDHEN and CDR2 is SYDVKM. The CDR3 sequence is 14 residues long. CDR3 region: CASSPRVSYNEQFF. CDR3 coding DNA: TGTGCCAGCAGTCCCAGGGTCTCCTACAATGAGCAGTTCTTC.

The gene calls are TRBV15 and TRBJ1-5; tentatively, D is TRBD1 (5 bases). Per the germline V gene, CDR1 is LNHNV and CDR2 is YYDKDF (reference sequence). CDR3 size: 15 residues. V lost 5 bases and J lost 7, with 18 bases in between. Written as DNA, the CDR3 is TGTGCCACCAGCCGACTGCGGCAGGGAAACCAGCCCCAGCATTTT. Translated: CATSRLRQGNQPQHF.

This clone was observed a few times. The rearrangement uses TRBV7-9 and TRBJ1-4; TRBD1 might be the D (5 bases). The CDR3 length is 15 residues. V was pared by 4 bases and J by 5 bases, with 14 bases between. Germline CDR1 reads SEHNR; CDR2 reads FQNEAQ (reference sequence). CDR3 nucleotide sequence: TGTGCCAGCAGCTCCGGACACCATGGCAATGAAAAACTGTTTTTT. It encodes CASSSGHHGNEKLFF.

The rearrangement links TRBV19 to TRBJ2-6; 8 bases are a match to TRBD1. The CDR3 runs 16 residues. The V segment lost 5 bases and the J segment 3 bases; nucleotides outside the gene matches: 6. Germline CDR1 LNHDA, CDR2 SQIVND (reference sequence). The CDR3 nucleotides are TGTGCCAGTAGTCCCCAGACAGGGGTTGGGGCCAACGTCCTGACTTTC. Its translation is CASSPQTGVGANVLTF.

The V call is TRBV5-6, the J call TRBJ1-2; a possible D gene is TRBD1 (5 bases). Germline V lookup: CDR1 SGHDT, CDR2 YYEEEE. V was cut by 0 bases and J by 4 bases, with 13 bases left in between. The length of the CDR3 is 15 residues. The CDR3 sequence is CASSLDPDSFYGYTF. For the CDR3, the DNA is TGTGCCAGCAGCTTGGATCCCGACAGCTTCTATGGCTACACCTTC.

CDR3 bases: TGTGCCAGCAGCGTAGGAGGGGGGGCGCATTTCTCCTATGGCTACACCTTC. The encoded protein is CASSVGGGAHFSYGYTF. J is TRBJ1-2 and V is TRBV9; a weak D match, TRBD1 (6 bases). The CDR3 totals 17 residues. Trimming cost V 0 bases and J 4 bases, with 19 bases left between them. CDR1 and CDR2 from the germline V gene are SGDLS and YYNGEE.

The gene calls are TRBV5-4 and TRBJ1-3; 7 nucleotides align to TRBD1. The CDR3 has 17 amino acids. Unmatched junction bases numbered 8, after V lost 2 bases and J lost 0 bases. In germline, CDR1 is SGHNT, CDR2 YYREEE (reference sequence). In DNA, the CDR3 is TGTGCCAGCAGCTTCAACAGGGGAATCAGCTCTGGAAACACCATATATTTT. It yields the protein CASSFNRGISSGNTIYF.

The chain links TRBV27 to TRBJ1-1, with TRBD1 as a possible D gene (5 bases). The CDR3 is made up of 13 amino acids. Germline V gives CDR1 MNHEY, CDR2 SMNVEV (reference sequence). V lost 4 bases, J lost 4 bases, and 10 bases lay in between. CDR3 amino acids: CASSWGGGTEAFF. CDR3 nucleotide sequence: TGTGCCAGCAGTTGGGGGGGTGGCACTGAAGCTTTCTTT.

V is TRBV27 and J is TRBJ2-7, with D unclear. This CDR3 has 15 amino acids. The germline gives CDR1 MNHEY, CDR2 SMNVEV (reference sequence). Trimming removed 5 bases at V and 2 bases at J, with 16 bases between. The chain's CDR3 is CASSPLSASTYEQYF. The CDR3 region has the DNA TGTGCCAGCAGTCCTTTAAGTGCATCCACCTACGAGCAGTACTTC.

Worth noting for this clone: Other DNA sequences within the sample encode an identical CDR3. The rearrangement uses TRBV5-6 and TRBJ2-1, with D possibly matching TRBD2 (5 bases). With 4 bases removed from V and 7 bases from J, the gap between germline ends came to 6 bases. CDR3 length: 11 amino acids. In germline, CDR1 is SGHDT, CDR2 YYEEEE. The CDR3 spells CASSRGNEQFF. The CDR3 DNA reads TGTGCCAGCAGCAGAGGGAATGAGCAGTTCTTC.